This T cell receptor (beta chain) was obtained from a study of graft-versus-host responses after intestinal transplantation. Study background: Each transplant was multivisceral, liver-intestinal, or isolated intestinal.

Study results and caveats: The highest levels of circulating GvH clones went along with early declines in HvG clones after transplant.

Comments on this clone: As yet, its antigen is unknown.

CDR1 is LGHNA, CDR2 YNFKEQ, per germline. The trim removed 2 bases at V and 0 bases at J, leaving 5 bases unmatched. The CDR3 runs to 17 residues. Sequenced by immunoSEQ multiplex PCR; TCRdb stores in-frame clones only, minus some. The table includes 15,000 or so clones, 67% detected once. Intraepithelial plus lamina propria lymphocytes were released by processing graft tissue. This TCR was recovered from a human patient who received an intestinal transplant, so some T cells may come from the graft donor. The material sequenced was ileum tissue, taken approximately 700 days after intestinal transplantation. The chain combines TRBV4-2 with TRBJ2-1, with TRBD1 identical over 9 bases. Here the CDR3 reads CASSQTGGLISYNEQFF. The CDR3, as DNA: TGTGCCAGCAGCCAAACAGGGGGCTTAATCTCCTACAATGAGCAGTTCTTC.